This record covers a single T cell receptor beta chain. Its antigen is not known. Profiled with immunoSEQ multiplex PCR; TCRdb holds only in-frame clones, not every one. The repertoire includes around 32,000 clones, roughly 90% of them detected once, and less than 30% sits in the top ten. The data originate from a study of OX40 agonist ivuxolimab in advanced cancers. Study-level points and caveats: Low normalized T-cell clonal expansion was additionally recorded for some nonresponders. CD4+ and CD8+ blood T cells expanded clonally by week 6 at 0.1 to 3.0 mg/kg.

The CDR3 has 15 amino acids. In germline, CDR1 is MDHEN, CDR2 SYDVKM. V was pared by 4 bases and J by 6 bases, with 15 bases between. Autoimmune disease history or systemic immunosuppression led to patient exclusion. The rearrangement joins TRBV28 to TRBJ1-4; tentative D call: TRBD1 (6 bases). This clonotype was sampled from an adult with an advanced solid tumor such as melanoma, head and neck, liver or kidney cancer. Sequenced here: CD4+ or CD8+ T cells sorted from blood, sampled in a trial of the OX40 agonist ivuxolimab. CDR3 loop: CASSYPQGLYEKLFF. The CDR3 DNA reads as TGTGCCAGCAGTTACCCCCAGGGGCTTTATGAAAAACTGTTTTTT.